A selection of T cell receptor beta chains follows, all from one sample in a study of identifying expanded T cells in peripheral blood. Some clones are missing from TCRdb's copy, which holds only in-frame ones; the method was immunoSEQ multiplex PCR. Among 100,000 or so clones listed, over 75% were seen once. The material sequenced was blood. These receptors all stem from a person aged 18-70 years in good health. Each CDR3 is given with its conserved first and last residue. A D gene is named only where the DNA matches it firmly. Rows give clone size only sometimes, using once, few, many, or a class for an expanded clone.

CDR3: CASNEEGSDEKLFF
DNA: TGTGCCAGCAACGAGGAGGGGAGCGATGAAAAACTGTTTTTT
J: TRBJ1-4
D: NA
size: NA
V: TRBV9

CDR3: CASSPQVEETQYF
DNA: TGTGCCAGCTCACCACAGGTTGAAGAGACCCAGTACTTC
J: TRBJ2-5
D: NA
size: once
V: TRBV18

CDR3: CASSKHRTSGVTWYF
DNA: TGTGCCAGCAGCAAACATCGAACTAGCGGGGTCACGTGGTATTTT
J: TRBJ2-3
D: TRBD2
size: NA
V: TRBV7-2

CDR3: CASSQSTEAFF
DNA: TGTGCCAGCAGCCAGAGCACTGAAGCTTTCTTT
J: TRBJ1-1
D: NA
size: NA
V: TRBV6-5

CDR3: CASSSDRATAFF
DNA: TGTGCCAGCAGCTCGGACAGGGCGACGGCTTTCTTT
J: TRBJ1-1
D: TRBD1
size: NA
V: TRBV7-9

CDR3: CASSPRSGSSTDTQYF
DNA: TGTGCCAGCTCACCTCGGAGTGGATCTAGCACAGATACGCAGTATTTT
J: TRBJ2-3
D: NA
size: NA
V: TRBV18

CDR3: CASSLLASGSDEQFF
DNA: TGTGCCAGCAGTTTATTGGCTAGCGGGAGTGATGAGCAGTTCTTC
J: TRBJ2-1
D: TRBD2
size: NA
V: TRBV27

CDR3: CASSLEGLNNQPQHF
DNA: TGCGCCAGCAGCTTGGAAGGACTCAACAATCAGCCCCAGCATTTT
J: TRBJ1-5
D: NA
size: NA
V: TRBV5-1

CDR3: CASSPRTGVEKLFF
DNA: TGTGCCAGCAGCCCACGGACAGGGGTGGAAAAACTGTTTTTT
J: TRBJ1-4
D: TRBD1
size: NA
V: TRBV9

CDR3: CASSTPMTGSYGYTF
DNA: TGTGCCAGCAGTACCCCCATGACAGGCTCCTATGGCTACACCTTC
J: TRBJ1-2
D: NA
size: NA
V: TRBV6-1